The 16 T cell receptor beta chains in this list originate from one sample, sequenced in a study of CD8 T cells in Susac syndrome. With random hexamers, roughly 0.45 to 1 ug RNA was reverse transcribed. TCRdb passed the immunoSEQ multiplex PCR reads through MiXCR, listing each CDR3 protein once. Of fewer than 80,000 distinct CDR3 sequences in the sample, approximately 95% were seen once. The sequencing input was CD8+ T cells from PBMCs. These receptors were taken from a human donor with Susac syndrome.

The V call is TRBV28, the J call TRBJ2-1; D not resolved. Germline CDR1 is MDHEN and CDR2 is SYDVKM. The CDR3 covers 13 residues. With 6 bases removed from V and 9 bases from J, the gap between germline ends came to 15 bases. CDR3 DNA: TGTGCCAGCAGAAGTGTCGTTTACCCTGAGCAGTTCTTC. It codes for CASRSVVYPEQFF.

The chain uses TRBV13 and TRBJ1-6, with D unclear. The CDR3 is 12 residues long. Trimming took 2 bases from V and 6 from J, leaving 2 bases between them. The V gene's germline CDR1 is PRHDT and CDR2 FYEKMQ (reference sequence). This CDR3 is CASSLINSPLHF. CDR3 nucleotides: TGTGCCAGCAGCTTAATTAATTCACCCCTCCACTTT.

The rearrangement uses TRBV6-1 and TRBJ1-2; D unresolved. This CDR3 contains 14 residues. Germline V gives CDR1 MNHNS, CDR2 SASEGT. V lost 4 bases and J 4 bases, leaving 13 bases between the germline ends. CDR3 loop: CASSGSPAGYGYTF. CDR3 nucleotide sequence: TGTGCCAGCAGTGGTTCGCCAGCCGGCTATGGCTACACCTTC.

This clonotype appeared once. The V gene is TRBV12-3 or TRBV12-4, the J gene TRBJ2-1; no firm D call. This CDR3 has 11 amino acids. Deletions cut 11 bases from V and 0 bases from J, with 5 bases between. This CDR3 reads CAVISYNEQFF. In nucleotides, the CDR3 is TGTGCCGTAATCTCCTACAATGAGCAGTTCTTC.

The J gene is TRBJ2-1, the V gene TRBV9; unclear D gene. Germline CDR1 SGDLS, CDR2 YYNGEE. The CDR3 spans 14 residues. V shed 0 bases and J shed 4 bases, with 8 bases lying between them. CDR3 coding DNA: TGTGCCAGCAGCGTAGACGGCAGATACAATGAGCAGTTCTTC. Translation: CASSVDGRYNEQFF.

The V gene is TRBV7-9, the J gene TRBJ1-2; possibly TRBD1 for D (6 bases). The CDR3 extends over 16 amino acids. Germline CDR1 reads SEHNR; CDR2 reads FQNEAQ (reference sequence). Trimming took 4 bases from V and 4 from J, leaving 19 bases between them. In DNA form, the CDR3 reads TGTGCCAGCAGCTCCGTGGGGGCGCCTAACTCCTATGGCTACACCTTC. The encoded protein is CASSSVGAPNSYGYTF. Drawing the rest from reference TRBV7-9 and TRBJ1-2, the complete variable domain is DTGVSQNPRHKITKRGQNVTFRCDPISEHNRLYWYRQTLGQGPEFLTYFQNEAQLEKSRLLSDRFSAERPKGSFSTLEIQRTEQGDSAMYLCASSSVGAPNSYGYTFGSGTRLTVV.

Only one count was recorded for this clonotype. V usage is TRBV30 and J usage is TRBJ2-5; D gene unclear. This CDR3 has 16 amino acids. V was clipped by 0 bases and J by 0 bases, with 14 bases between them. Germline lookup yields CDR1 GTSNPN and CDR2 SVGIG (reference sequence). CDR3: CAWSVKDPPYQETQYF. For the CDR3, the DNA is TGTGCCTGGAGTGTAAAAGATCCCCCCTACCAAGAGACCCAGTACTTC. The whole variable domain, remainder taken from reference TRBV30 and TRBJ2-5, is SQTIHQWPATLVQPVGSPLSLECTVEGTSNPNLYWYRQAAGRGLQLLFYSVGIGQISSEVPQNLSASRPQDRQFILSSKKLLLSDSGFYLCAWSVKDPPYQETQYFGPGTRLLVL.

This clonotype is a singleton in its sample. The CDR3 region is CASSAGSSYEQYF. DNA for the CDR3: TGTGCCAGCAGCGCAGGGTCCTCCTACGAGCAGTACTTC. The rearrangement uses TRBV7-9 and TRBJ2-7; tentatively, D is TRBD1 (5 bases). CDR1 and CDR2 (germline): SEHNR, FQNEAQ (reference sequence). The CDR3 spans 13 residues. V was trimmed by 5 bases and J by 0 bases, leaving 8 bases between them.

The chain links TRBV7-9 to TRBJ2-7; 9 nucleotides align to TRBD1. This CDR3 is 16 amino acids long. Germline-derived CDR1 and CDR2 are SEHNR and FQNEAQ (reference sequence). V lost 5 bases to trimming and J lost 1 base; unmatched junction nucleotides: 9. The CDR3 loop is CASSAPGQGRSYEQYF. The DNA for the CDR3 is TGTGCCAGCAGCGCCCCGGGACAGGGCAGGTCCTACGAGCAGTACTTC.

V is TRBV4-1 and J is TRBJ2-6; D unclear. V dropped 4 bases and J dropped 2 bases, with 9 bases sitting between them. This CDR3 comprises 15 residues. Germline CDR1 is MGHRA and CDR2 is YSYEKL. The CDR3 DNA reads as TGCGCCAGCAGCCCTCTGGGTGCTGGGGCCAACGTCCTGACTTTC. Translating gives CASSPLGAGANVLTF.

The chain is built from TRBV29-1 and TRBJ2-2; tentative D call: TRBD1 (5 bases). V lost 6 bases to trimming and J lost 4 bases, with 9 bases between them. CDR1 and CDR2 from the germline V gene are SQVTM and ANQGSEA. The length of the CDR3 is 12 residues. The CDR3 spells CSVQEPTGELFF. The CDR3 DNA reads as TGCAGCGTACAGGAACCCACCGGGGAGCTGTTTTTT.

The chain has TRBV7-9 and TRBJ1-1; tentative D call: TRBD1 (6 bases). The germline V and J ends were trimmed by 0 bases and 0 bases, with 20 bases remaining between them. This CDR3 is built from 19 residues. In germline, CDR1 is SEHNR, CDR2 FQNEAQ (reference sequence). The CDR3 region is CASSLAQGWGDGVNTEAFF. As DNA, the CDR3 is TGTGCCAGCAGCTTAGCCCAGGGGTGGGGAGATGGGGTGAACACTGAAGCTTTCTTT.

The chain has TRBV24-1 and TRBJ2-7, with 8 bases identical to TRBD1. CDR3 length: 14 amino acids. Germline CDR1 and CDR2: KGHDR and SFDVKD. The V segment lost 3 bases and the J segment 4 bases; nucleotides outside the gene matches: 4. The CDR3 sequence: CATSDQGAGYEQYF. The DNA of the CDR3 is TGTGCCACCAGTGATCAGGGGGCGGGATACGAGCAGTACTTC.

This clonotype appeared once. The rearrangement joins TRBV27 to TRBJ2-1; no clear D. Germline CDR1 is MNHEY and CDR2 is SMNVEV (reference sequence). This CDR3 has 12 amino acids. Between the trimmed V and J ends, which lost 6 bases and 8 bases, there was a span of 11 bases. The CDR3 DNA follows: TGTGCCAGCAGCCCGGACGGAGATGAGCAGTTCTTC. Translating it yields CASSPDGDEQFF.

The chain joins TRBV12-3 or TRBV12-4 to TRBJ2-1; D could derive from TRBD1 or TRBD2 (5 bases each). V shed 5 bases and J shed 0 bases, with 11 bases lying between them. The CDR3 totals 15 residues. CDR3 sequence: CASSPGPPSYNEQFF. The CDR3 bases are TGTGCCAGCAGTCCGGGACCCCCCTCCTACAATGAGCAGTTCTTC.

The V call is TRBV10-3, the J call TRBJ2-1, with D possibly called TRBD1 or TRBD2 (5 bases each). There are 16 residues in the CDR3. V dropped 0 bases and J dropped 0 bases, with 9 bases sitting between them. Germline-derived CDR1 and CDR2 are ENHRY and SYGVKD. CDR3 sequence: CAISESGVVSYNEQFF. In DNA, the CDR3 is TGTGCCATCAGTGAGTCGGGGGTAGTCTCCTACAATGAGCAGTTCTTC.